This T cell receptor beta chain originates from a study of cytomegalovirus exposure and HLA in healthy donors. CDR1 is SNHLY and CDR2 is FYNNEI in the germline V gene. V shed 8 bases, J shed 0 bases, and the junction held 9 bases outside the gene matches. CDR3 length: 15 residues. The primer mix had 60 Vbeta and 13 Jbeta primers. Clones were sequenced by immunoSEQ multiplex PCR, and TCRdb holds only the in-frame ones, with some missing. The table includes about 160,000 clones, about 86% detected once. The origin of this receptor is a woman between 18 and 29 years old in good health and CMV-seronegative. The chain carries TRBV2 and TRBJ1-2; TRBD1 matches 7 bases. Sequencing was carried out using PBMCs. In nucleotides, the CDR3 is TGTGCCAGCCTAAATCGGCAGGGGGCTAACTATGGCTACACCTTC. As protein: CASLNRQGANYGYTF.